Listed below are T cell receptor beta chains from one sample, sequenced in a study of human T cells and chemical hapten exposure. TCRdb used MiXCR to reprocess the RACE reads, holding one entry per CDR3 protein. The sample gives fewer than 200,000 distinct CDR3 sequences, more than 20% of which show up once; over 6.5% is in the top ten. Sequenced material: whole blood, taken in connection with sensitization to the hapten diphenylcyclopropenone (DPC). These receptors originate from a woman in her forties or fifties with alopecia areata. Some clones in this sample may be carry-over from other donors' samples. The CDR3 runs from the conserved cysteine through the conserved F or W. D genes are given only for firm matches. Clone sizes are given selectively: once, few, many, or a class where the clone is expanded.

TRBV5-1,TRBJ2-3,TRBD2,.,CASSPGLAGGARRDTQYF,TGCGCCAGCAGCCCGGGACTAGCGGGAGGGGCCAGGAGAGATACGCAGTATTTT
TRBV15,TRBJ2-3,.,few,CATSRARAGTDTQYF,TGTGCCACCAGCAGAGCGCGAGCGGGCACAGATACGCAGTATTTT
TRBV5-8,TRBJ2-7,TRBD1,.,CASSLGQGGIYEQYF,TGTGCCAGCAGCCTTGGACAGGGCGGAATCTACGAGCAGTACTTC
TRBV7-9,TRBJ1-4,.,.,CASSLQGQQMEKLFF,TGTGCCAGCAGCCTGCAGGGGCAGCAGATGGAAAAACTGTTTTTT
TRBV12-3/TRBV12-4,TRBJ2-7,TRBD1,few,CASSLGGDRDEQYF,TGTGCCAGCAGTTTAGGGGGGGACAGGGACGAGCAGTACTTC
TRBV6-1,TRBJ2-3,TRBD2,few,CASSQTSGSITDTQYF,TGTGCCAGCAGCCAGACTAGCGGGAGTATCACAGATACGCAGTATTTT
TRBV3-1,TRBJ2-7,.,many,CASSPLYRDHEQYF,TGTGCCAGCAGCCCACTTTACAGGGACCACGAGCAGTACTTC
TRBV6-6,TRBJ2-5,TRBD2,few,CASSSTGTSGSPEETQYF,TGTGCCAGCAGTTCTACTGGGACTAGCGGGAGTCCTGAGGAGACCCAGTACTTC
TRBV20-1,TRBJ2-2,.,few,CSAPGPISTGELFF,TGCAGTGCCCCGGGACCTATATCCACCGGGGAGCTGTTTTTT
TRBV6-6,TRBJ1-2,.,many,CASSYYRGYTF,TGTGCCAGCAGTTACTACCGTGGCTACACCTTC
TRBV20-1,TRBJ1-2,TRBD1,few,CSATNRDRESHYGYTF,TGCAGTGCTACAAACCGGGACAGGGAAAGTCACTATGGCTACACCTTC
TRBV10-3,TRBJ2-3,.,few,CAIRPDLGTDTQYF,TGTGCCATCAGACCGGACCTAGGCACAGATACGCAGTATTTT
TRBV20-1,TRBJ2-5,.,few,CSAPKVLTNRQETQYF,TGCAGTGCCCCCAAAGTTCTGACAAACCGACAAGAGACCCAGTACTTC